This T cell receptor beta chain was identified during a study of blood T cell repertoires in COVID-19 (dated by TCRdb to the early 2020s). With respect to the entire study: The collaborator samples originated in the United States, Italy and Spain and spanned the acute and convalescent phases of COVID-19. The material from the prospective study consisted of cDNA or gDNA derived from T cells, B-cell-depleted T cells, or PBMCs. The dataset comprised deeply sampled blood TCRbeta repertoires from subjects exposed to, actively infected with, or recovered from COVID-19. A freely available public database, intended as a resource for researchers studying the immune response to SARS-CoV-2, is where the repertoires were released. Samples were obtained from the ongoing ImmuneRACE study (first 160 participants) and from 950 to 1,500 subjects provided by 6 global collaborators. A de-identified subject ID, COVID-19 status, age in years and sex were almost always included in the sample metadata. Where available, HLA class I and class II types were taken from metadata supplied by the sample provider and were not determined by assay-based typing. Points the paper makes about the study in general: The quantity of clinical and demographic metadata differed by source and by participant and was supplied without curation.

TCRbeta CDR3 regions were amplified from genomic DNA by means of the immunoSEQ Assay, a bias-controlled multiplex PCR. Regarding the original processing steps: Within the assay, amplification of reference gene primers was used to estimate how many nucleated cells each sample contained. To quantify the absolute abundance of each unique TCRbeta CDR3 rearrangement, sequence reads were collapsed and filtered. For each sample, productive Simpson clonality was calculated as the square root of Simpson's diversity index over productive rearrangements. TCRdb holds this immuneACCESS table with in-frame rearrangements only. Some clones are missing; in checked studies, unresolved V genes explain under half, and the rest has no known cause. V and J calls and clone size are as listed in that table; D and trimming were resolved from the DNA. The sample table contains approximately 97,000 clones; only one count was recorded for about 90% of them. Of the sample, less than 20% falls within the top ten clones.

Whole blood was collected in K2EDTA tubes by collaborating institutions according to the institutions' own protocols. For TCRbeta analysis, collaborators shipped samples as frozen whole blood, isolated PBMCs, or DNA extracted from either of those sample types. The CDR3 goes from the cysteine to the phenylalanine over 15 residues. CDR3 DNA only is kept here, 45 bases in frame from base 1. CDR1 is given as SGDLS and CDR2 as YYNGEE, both from the germline V gene. After removal of 4 bases from V and 6 bases from J, the junction retains 8 bases not matched to a gene. Notes on this clone: The target of this receptor is not known. Base quality data are lacking; no much larger clone is found one base away.

The sequence was collected from a human donor in a cohort sampled during active COVID-19. Source material: peripheral blood. The chain was built from TRBV9 and TRBJ1-1, and TRBD1 matches 11 of the central bases. Read as DNA, the sequence is TGTGCCAGCAGCCCGGGGGACAGGGGGTTATCTGAAGCTTTCTTT. Its protein is CASSPGDRGLSEAFF.